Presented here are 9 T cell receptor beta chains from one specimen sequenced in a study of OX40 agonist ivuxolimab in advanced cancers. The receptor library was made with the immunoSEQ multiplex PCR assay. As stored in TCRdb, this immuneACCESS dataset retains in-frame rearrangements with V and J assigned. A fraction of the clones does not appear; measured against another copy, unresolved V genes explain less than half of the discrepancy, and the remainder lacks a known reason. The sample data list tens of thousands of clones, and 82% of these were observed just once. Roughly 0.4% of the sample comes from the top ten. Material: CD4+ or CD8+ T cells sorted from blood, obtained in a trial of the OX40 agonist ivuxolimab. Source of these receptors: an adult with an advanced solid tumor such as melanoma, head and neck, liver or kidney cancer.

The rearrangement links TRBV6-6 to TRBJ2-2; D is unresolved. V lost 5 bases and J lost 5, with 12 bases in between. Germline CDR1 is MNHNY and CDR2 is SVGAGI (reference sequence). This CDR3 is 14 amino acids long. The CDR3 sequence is CASSNVVGTGELFF. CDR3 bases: TGTGCCAGCAGTAATGTCGTCGGGACCGGGGAGCTGTTTTTT.

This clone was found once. CDR3 sequence (DNA): TGCGCCAGCAGCTTGTGGGGTAGCACAGATACGCAGTATTTT. Protein sequence: CASSLWGSTDTQYF. V usage is TRBV5-1 and J usage is TRBJ2-3; D gene uncertain. The CDR3 consists of 14 residues. Germline V CDR1 and CDR2: SGHRS, YFSETQ. V shed 1 base and J shed 0 bases, with 6 bases lying between them.

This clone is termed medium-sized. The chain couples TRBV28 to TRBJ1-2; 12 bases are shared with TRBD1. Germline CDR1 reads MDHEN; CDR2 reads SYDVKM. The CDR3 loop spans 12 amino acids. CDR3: CALIRDRGLETF. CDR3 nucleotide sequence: TGTGCTCTAATCCGGGACAGGGGGCTTGAAACCTTC.

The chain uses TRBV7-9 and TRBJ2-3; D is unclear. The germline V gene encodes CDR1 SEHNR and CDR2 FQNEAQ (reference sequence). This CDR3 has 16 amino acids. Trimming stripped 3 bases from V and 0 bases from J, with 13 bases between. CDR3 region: CASSFFGRISTDTQYF. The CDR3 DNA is TGTGCCAGCAGCTTCTTCGGACGGATTAGCACAGATACGCAGTATTTT.

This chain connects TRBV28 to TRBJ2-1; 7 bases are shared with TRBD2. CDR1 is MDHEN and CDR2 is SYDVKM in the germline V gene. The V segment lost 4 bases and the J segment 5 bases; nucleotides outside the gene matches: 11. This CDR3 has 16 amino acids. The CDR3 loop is CASSSYRGLNNNEQFF. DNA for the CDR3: TGTGCCAGCAGTTCCTATAGGGGACTAAATAACAATGAGCAGTTCTTC.

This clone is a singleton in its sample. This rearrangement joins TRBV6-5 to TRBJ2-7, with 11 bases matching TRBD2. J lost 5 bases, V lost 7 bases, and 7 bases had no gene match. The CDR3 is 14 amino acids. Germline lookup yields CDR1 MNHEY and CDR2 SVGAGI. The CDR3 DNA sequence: TGTGCCAGCAAGGTATTAGCGGGGGGGCACGAGCAGTACGTC. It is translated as CASKVLAGGHEQYV.

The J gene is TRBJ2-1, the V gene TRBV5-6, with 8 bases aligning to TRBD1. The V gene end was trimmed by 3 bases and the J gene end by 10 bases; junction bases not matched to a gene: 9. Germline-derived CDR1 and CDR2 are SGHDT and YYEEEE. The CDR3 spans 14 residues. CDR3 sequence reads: CASSSRTGWREQFF. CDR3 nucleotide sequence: TGTGCCAGCAGCTCTAGGACAGGGTGGCGAGAGCAGTTCTTC.

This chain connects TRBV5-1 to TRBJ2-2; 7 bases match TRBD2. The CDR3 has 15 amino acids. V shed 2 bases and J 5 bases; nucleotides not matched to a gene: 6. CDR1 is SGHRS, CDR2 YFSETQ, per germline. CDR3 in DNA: TGCGCCAGCAGCTTAGTAGCCGGGGGGACCGGGGAGCTGTTTTTT. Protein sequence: CASSLVAGGTGELFF.

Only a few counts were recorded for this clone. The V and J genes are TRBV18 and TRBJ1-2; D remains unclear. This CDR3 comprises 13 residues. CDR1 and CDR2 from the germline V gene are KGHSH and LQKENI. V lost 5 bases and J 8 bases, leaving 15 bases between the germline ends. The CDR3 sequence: CASSSVEAQGYTF. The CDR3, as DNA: TGTGCCAGCTCATCAGTTGAGGCACAGGGCTACACCTTC.